This T cell receptor (beta chain) is from a study of blood T cell repertoires in COVID-19. This CDR3 comprises 16 residues. V was cut by 5 bases and J by 0 bases, with 17 bases left in between. Looked up from germline, CDR1 is SNHLY and CDR2 is FYNNEI. The assay was immunoSEQ multiplex PCR, and TCRdb's table has in-frame clones only and misses some. This sample has under 200,000 clones, with 84% found just once. Sequencing was done on a sample of peripheral blood. The V call is TRBV2, the J call TRBJ2-7; D is perhaps TRBD2 (6 bases). This sequence originates from a man in his late teens or twenties with active or convalescent COVID-19. The CDR3 DNA sequence: TGTGCCAGCAGTTCCCTCGCGGAGGGGAACTCCTACGAGCAGTACTTC. Translation: CASSSLAEGNSYEQYF.